This T cell receptor (beta chain) was captured in a study of OX40 agonist ivuxolimab in advanced cancers. Study background: Ivuxolimab, an antibody that agonizes OX40 (CD134), was administered to the patients.

The assay was immunoSEQ multiplex PCR, and TCRdb's table has in-frame clones only and misses some. The sample contains tens of thousands of clones, around nine tenths of which appear only once. The CDR3 has 16 amino acids. V was clipped by 5 bases and J by 2 bases; unmatched bases: 8. Germline CDR1 is SGHAT and CDR2 is FQNNGV. The specimen comprised CD4+ or CD8+ T cells sorted from blood, sampled in a trial of the OX40 agonist ivuxolimab. The TCR was taken from an adult with an advanced solid tumor such as melanoma, head and neck, liver or kidney cancer. V is TRBV11-2 and J is TRBJ1-4, with 7 bases matching TRBD1. The CDR3 loop reads CASSPRQGRTNEKLFF. The CDR3 bases are TGTGCCAGCAGCCCACGACAGGGAAGGACTAATGAAAAACTGTTTTTT.